This entry lists 24 T cell receptor beta chains sequenced from one sample in a study of cytomegalovirus exposure and HLA in healthy donors. This PCR relied on a set of 60 Vbeta primers and 13 Jbeta primers. Assay: immunoSEQ multiplex PCR; the TCRdb copy retains only in-frame clones and omits some. This sample contains roughly 220,000 clones. Material: PBMCs. The receptors come from a girl aged 2-9 years in good health and CMV-seropositive.

The rearrangement joins TRBV4-2 to TRBJ2-1, with D unclear. The CDR3 consists of 16 residues. The ends were cut back, 0 bases at V and 7 bases at J, with 16 bases in the middle. Germline assignment: CDR1 LGHNA and CDR2 YNFKEQ. The CDR3 spells CASSQDEAVVVNEQFF. The CDR3 DNA reads TGTGCCAGCAGCCAAGATGAGGCAGTCGTGGTAAATGAGCAGTTCTTC.

The rearrangement uses TRBV5-1 and TRBJ2-5, with D possibly TRBD2 on 5 matching bases. Germline V CDR1 and CDR2: SGHRS, YFSETQ. V lost 2 bases to trimming and J lost 2 bases, with 13 bases between them. This CDR3 is 15 amino acids long. The CDR3, as DNA: TGCGCCAGCAGCTTTGGGTCGGGCGGGCAAGAGACCCAGTACTTC. Translated: CASSFGSGGQETQYF.

J is TRBJ2-1 and V is TRBV19, with 13 bases aligning to TRBD2. This CDR3 region has 16 residues. Trimming cost V 6 bases and J 7 bases; bases outside gene matches: 9. The germline V gene encodes CDR1 LNHDA and CDR2 SQIVND (reference sequence). The CDR3 here is CASRPTGLAGRNEQFF. DNA of the CDR3: TGTGCCAGTAGGCCTACGGGACTAGCGGGGCGGAATGAGCAGTTCTTC.

The J gene is TRBJ1-6, the V gene TRBV27; a possible D gene is TRBD1 (5 bases). This CDR3 spans 12 amino acids. Germline V gene sequence: CDR1 MNHEY, CDR2 SMNVEV (reference sequence). The V end lost 5 bases, the J end lost 9 bases, and 8 bases lay between the germline ends. Here the CDR3 DNA reads TGTGCCAGCAGTCGAGACAGTTCACCCCTCCACTTT. It specifies CASSRDSSPLHF.

J is TRBJ1-1 and V is TRBV10-1; D possibly corresponds to TRBD1 (6 bases). Germline V gene sequence: CDR1 WNHNN, CDR2 SYGVQD (reference sequence). V was trimmed by 8 bases and J by 3 bases, leaving 13 bases between them. This CDR3 region has 13 residues. The CDR3 sequence: CASYRVSHTEAFF. DNA for the CDR3: TGCGCCAGCTACAGGGTATCGCACACTGAAGCTTTCTTT.

The CDR3 nucleotides are TGCGCCAGCGCCAGAGGTACAGGGGGAGATCTGATGAACACTGAAGCTTTCTTT. This codes for CASARGTGGDLMNTEAFF. This sequence joins TRBV4-1 and TRBJ1-1; TRBD1 matches 8 bases. This CDR3 is 18 amino acids long. Germline V lookup: CDR1 MGHRA, CDR2 YSYEKL. V lost 8 bases, J lost 0 bases, and 17 bases stayed unmatched.

The chain is built from TRBV19 and TRBJ2-1; D is unclear. The ends were cut back, 4 bases at V and 5 bases at J, with 9 bases in the middle. There are 13 residues in the CDR3. Germline CDR1 LNHDA, CDR2 SQIVND (reference sequence). Here the CDR3 DNA reads TGTGCCAGTAGTACCTACCCAAACAATGAGCAGTTCTTC. Amino acid sequence: CASSTYPNNEQFF.

V and J are TRBV5-1 and TRBJ2-2; 7 nucleotides line up with TRBD2. The ends lost 5 bases at V and 2 bases at J; junction bases unmatched: 12. Germline V gives CDR1 SGHRS, CDR2 YFSETQ. CDR3 size: 17 residues. CDR3 bases: TGCGCCAGCAGAGGGGATCCGGCTAGCGGTAACACCGGGGAGCTGTTTTTT. It specifies CASRGDPASGNTGELFF.

J is TRBJ1-1 and V is TRBV19; D is possibly TRBD1 (6 bases). CDR3 length equals 15 residues. V was pared by 2 bases and J by 3 bases, with 13 bases between. In germline, CDR1 is LNHDA, CDR2 SQIVND (reference sequence). The chain's CDR3 is CASSIRAGADTEAFF. In DNA form, the CDR3 reads TGTGCCAGTAGTATAAGGGCGGGGGCGGACACTGAAGCTTTCTTT.

This chain connects TRBV27 to TRBJ2-5; 10 nucleotides agree with TRBD2. The CDR3 length is 14 residues. Unmatched junction bases numbered 5, after V lost 6 bases and J lost 4 bases. CDR1 is MNHEY, CDR2 SMNVEV, per germline (reference sequence). The CDR3 sequence: CASRKVAGGETQYF. The CDR3 region has the DNA TGTGCCAGCAGAAAAGTAGCGGGAGGAGAGACCCAGTACTTC.

Notes on this clone: The junction departs from the called germline gene at one end, perhaps through a read error. The J gene is TRBJ1-2, the V gene TRBV4-1; D remains ambiguous. The germline gives CDR1 MGHRA, CDR2 YSYEKL. This CDR3 is 12 amino acids long. The CDR3 region is CASSQDKVEASF. As DNA, the CDR3 is TGCGCCAGCAGCCAAGATAAGGTGGAGGCCTCCTTC.

The rearrangement joins TRBV15 to TRBJ2-1; D is unresolved. The V gene's germline CDR1 is LNHNV and CDR2 YYDKDF (reference sequence). V was pared by 3 bases and J by 0 bases, with 18 bases between. The CDR3 length is 18 residues. CDR3 sequence reads: CATSSSVSSSFSYNEQFF. The CDR3 DNA is TGTGCCACCAGCAGTTCCGTTAGCTCATCTTTCTCCTACAATGAGCAGTTCTTC.

This chain links TRBV2 with TRBJ2-3, with D possibly matching TRBD1 (6 bases). CDR3 length: 15 amino acids. Germline CDR1 reads SNHLY; CDR2 reads FYNNEI. The V end was cut by 6 bases, the J end by 3 bases, with 16 bases between. CDR3 nucleotide sequence: TGTGCCAGCAGACCCGAAGACAGGAGAACAGATACGCAGTATTTT. Translating it yields CASRPEDRRTDTQYF.

This sequence joins TRBV27 and TRBJ2-7; D is perhaps TRBD2 (8 bases). The CDR3 runs to 14 residues. V shed 6 bases and J shed 3 bases, with 15 bases lying between them. Per the germline V gene, CDR1 is MNHEY and CDR2 is SMNVEV (reference sequence). The CDR3 protein is CASSGGGQLYEQYF. In DNA form, the CDR3 reads TGTGCCAGCAGCGGGGGGGGACAGCTCTACGAGCAGTACTTC.

The J gene is TRBJ1-3, the V gene TRBV5-6; D not resolved. V gave up 0 bases and J gave up 4 bases, with 8 bases separating them. The CDR3 covers 14 residues. Germline lookup yields CDR1 SGHDT and CDR2 YYEEEE. In nucleotides, the CDR3 is TGTGCCAGCAGCTTGGCGAGCTTCGGAAACACCATATATTTT. This sequence encodes CASSLASFGNTIYF.

The chain recombines TRBV16 with TRBJ1-2; 10 positions match TRBD1. Losses at the gene ends were 4 bases for V and 6 bases for J; bases not matched to a gene: 11. The CDR3 has 16 residues. Germline V gene lookup returns CDR1 KGHSY and CDR2 FQNENV. This CDR3 reads CASSLRDRGREDGYTF. CDR3 DNA: TGTGCCAGCAGCCTGAGGGACAGGGGAAGGGAGGATGGCTACACCTTC.

The chain recombines TRBV30 with TRBJ2-3; 8 bases align to TRBD1. Trimming cost V 5 bases and J 2 bases; bases outside gene matches: 3. The CDR3 has 13 amino acids. The germline V gene has CDR1 GTSNPN and CDR2 SVGIG (reference sequence). The CDR3 DNA reads TGTGCCTGGGACAGGGGTGCCACAGATACGCAGTATTTT. Amino acids: CAWDRGATDTQYF.

The rearrangement joins TRBV6-5 to TRBJ1-2; TRBD1 is a possible D gene (6 bases). V dropped 5 bases and J dropped 7 bases, with 17 bases sitting between them. CDR3 length: 14 residues. Germline loops: CDR1 MNHEY, CDR2 SVGAGI. The CDR3 loop is CASSTFPGEFGYTF. DNA of the CDR3: TGTGCCAGCAGTACATTCCCAGGGGAGTTTGGCTACACCTTC.

The chain carries TRBV5-4 and TRBJ2-7; 8 positions agree with TRBD1. Germline V lookup: CDR1 SGHNT, CDR2 YYREEE (reference sequence). The CDR3 has 15 residues. J was trimmed by 2 bases and V by 2 bases; bases with no gene match: 6. The CDR3 here is CASSLPGQATYEQYF. The CDR3 region has the DNA TGTGCCAGCAGCTTACCGGGACAGGCAACCTACGAGCAGTACTTC.

This sequence joins TRBV6-5 and TRBJ2-1; TRBD2 might be the D (5 bases). CDR1 MNHEY and CDR2 SVGAGI come from the germline V gene. The V and J ends lost 0 bases and 8 bases respectively, with 17 bases between them. The CDR3 runs to 16 residues. CDR3 amino acids: CASSYSSGMDYDEQFF. In DNA form, the CDR3 reads TGTGCCAGCAGTTACTCGTCCGGGATGGATTACGATGAGCAGTTCTTC.

J is TRBJ2-2 and V is TRBV18; D is uncertain. CDR1 and CDR2 from the germline V gene are KGHSH and LQKENI. This CDR3 contains 11 residues. V lost 4 bases to trimming and J lost 7 bases, with 4 bases between them. In nucleotides, the CDR3 is TGTGCCAGCTCACAGCTCGGGGAGCTGTTTTTT. Translated: CASSQLGELFF.

The rearrangement links TRBV28 to TRBJ1-6, with TRBD1 matching 8 bases. The CDR3 is 13 residues long. Germline V gene data show CDR1 as MDHEN and CDR2 as SYDVKM. The V gene end was trimmed by 8 bases and the J gene end by 7 bases; junction bases not matched to a gene: 4. CDR3 in amino acids: CASWDRWNSPLHF. CDR3 coding DNA: TGTGCCAGCTGGGACAGGTGGAATTCACCCCTCCACTTT. Filled out from reference TRBV28 and TRBJ1-6, the complete variable domain reads DVKVTQSSRYLVKRTGEKVFLECVQDMDHENMFWYRQDPGLGLRLIYFSYDVKMKEKGDIPEGYSVSREKKERFSLILESASTNQTSMYLCASWDRWNSPLHFGNGTRLTVT.

The V call is TRBV6-6, the J call TRBJ1-2; 9 nucleotides align to TRBD1. With 6 bases clipped from V and 4 bases from J, the junction kept 3 bases outside the gene matches. This CDR3 has 13 residues. Per germline, CDR1 MNHNY and CDR2 SVGAGI (reference sequence). The CDR3 DNA sequence: TGTGCCAGCAGCCGGGACAGGGTCTATGGCTACACCTTC. It specifies CASSRDRVYGYTF.

V and J are TRBV6-1 and TRBJ2-2; tentatively, D is TRBD2 (5 bases). Germline CDR1 MNHNS, CDR2 SASEGT. CDR3 length equals 12 residues. Trimming pared 8 bases from V and 5 bases from J, leaving 9 bases between. CDR3 in amino acids: CASRDRTGELFF. CDR3 DNA: TGTGCCAGCCGGGATAGGACCGGGGAGCTGTTTTTT.